The 32 T cell receptor beta chains given below trace back to one sample, sequenced in a study of CD8 T cells in ankylosing spondylitis. Study outcomes and limitations: Characteristic of ankylosing spondylitis blood, it appeared, was a TCR beta motif comprising 7 to 9 highly homologous variants.

TCRdb reanalysed the 5' RACE reads using MiXCR and keeps one entry per CDR3 protein. The table lists 700,000 to 850,000 distinct CDR3 sequences, around 11% of them singletons, with less than 0.65% in the top ten. Which antigens these TCRs recognize remains unknown. Sequencing used blood, either unsorted or a sorted T cell fraction (not recorded which). Receptor source: a male donor with ankylosing spondylitis.

This clonotype was observed a handful of times. The V call is TRBV15, the J call TRBJ1-2, with D tentatively TRBD1 (6 bases). Germline-derived CDR1 and CDR2 are LNHNV and YYDKDF (reference sequence). This CDR3 spans 15 amino acids. V was cut by 0 bases and J by 6 bases, with 14 bases left in between. The CDR3 DNA follows: TGTGCCACCAGCAGAGATACAGGGCCAATCCATGGCTACACCTTC. Translating it yields CATSRDTGPIHGYTF.

The table lists this clonotype with many counts. V and J are TRBV7-2 and TRBJ1-5, with a tentative D call TRBD1 (6 bases). The CDR3 totals 15 residues. Germline V gene data show CDR1 as SGHTA and CDR2 as FQGNSA. V dropped 3 bases and J dropped 3 bases, with 12 bases sitting between them. CDR3 DNA sequence: TGTGCCAGCAGCTTGGACAGTGGAAACAATCAGCCCCAGCATTTT. Encoded protein: CASSLDSGNNQPQHF.

This clonotype has more than one count but fewer than ten. The chain is built from TRBV4-3 and TRBJ2-3, with 13 bases fitting TRBD2. Germline CDR1 is LGHNA and CDR2 is YSLEER. Trimming removed 0 bases from V and 4 bases from J; junction bases left unmatched: 7. CDR3 length: 18 residues. The CDR3 sequence is CASSQEAGLAGAPDTQYF. The CDR3 nucleotides are TGCGCCAGCAGCCAAGAGGCTGGACTAGCGGGAGCCCCAGATACGCAGTATTTT.

This clonotype was observed many times. This chain connects TRBV6-5 to TRBJ2-2; D unresolved. Trimming took off 2 bases at V and 6 bases at J, with 4 bases between the two ends. Germline V CDR1 and CDR2: MNHEY, SVGAGI. This CDR3 comprises 12 residues. CDR3 protein: CASSYGAGELFF. The CDR3 bases are TGTGCCAGCAGTTACGGGGCCGGGGAGCTGTTTTTT.

This chain links TRBV20-1 with TRBJ1-6, with D perhaps matching TRBD1 (5 bases). The CDR3 is 15 residues long. The V end lost 5 bases, the J end lost 6 bases, and 17 bases lay between the germline ends. Germline V gives CDR1 DFQATT, CDR2 SNEGSKA (reference sequence). CDR3 protein: CSAPFAGGFNSPLHF. The CDR3, as DNA: TGCAGTGCTCCATTCGCCGGGGGGTTTAATTCACCCCTCCACTTT.

The rearrangement uses TRBV7-9 and TRBJ2-7; 7 nucleotides match TRBD1. The CDR3 spans 16 residues. V shed 3 bases and J 3 bases; nucleotides not matched to a gene: 11. Per the germline V gene, CDR1 is SEHNR and CDR2 is FQNEAQ (reference sequence). CDR3 amino acids: CASSFRIGQVDYEQYF. CDR3 nucleotides: TGTGCCAGCAGCTTCCGGATAGGACAGGTCGACTACGAGCAGTACTTC.

This clonotype was seen a few times. The chain combines TRBV20-1 with TRBJ1-5; 9 bases are a match to TRBD1. The ends lost 6 bases at V and 8 bases at J; junction bases unmatched: 5. Germline CDR1 DFQATT, CDR2 SNEGSKA (reference sequence). The CDR3 is 12 amino acids. DNA for the CDR3: TGCAGTGCAAAAACAGGGGGCGAGCCCCAGCATTTT. It is translated as CSAKTGGEPQHF.

The chain links TRBV20-1 to TRBJ2-7; D perhaps matches TRBD1 (6 bases). The CDR3 length is 14 residues. V shed 2 bases and J shed 0 bases, with 11 bases lying between them. Germline CDR1 and CDR2: DFQATT and SNEGSKA (reference sequence). Here the CDR3 reads CSARRQAISYEQYF. The CDR3 nucleotides are TGCAGTGCTAGACGACAGGCTATCTCCTACGAGCAGTACTTC.

This clonotype was observed a few times. The V and J genes are TRBV11-1 and TRBJ2-7, with 8 bases lining up with TRBD2. With 1 base clipped from V and 2 bases from J, the junction kept 4 bases outside the gene matches. Germline V gene lookup returns CDR1 SGHAT and CDR2 FQDESV (reference sequence). The CDR3 is 15 residues long. CDR3 protein: CASSLVPGLAYEQYF. CDR3 nucleotides: TGTGCCAGCAGCTTAGTTCCGGGACTAGCCTACGAGCAGTACTTC. Looking up the rest from reference TRBV11-1 and TRBJ2-7 gives the full variable domain: EAEVAQSPRYKITEKSQAVAFWCDPISGHATLYWYRQILGQGPELLVQFQDESVVDDSQLPKDRFSAERLKGVDSTLKIQPAELGDSAMYLCASSLVPGLAYEQYFGPGTRLTVT.

This clonotype was seen many times. The V and J genes are TRBV6-1 and TRBJ2-1; 9 nucleotides match TRBD1. CDR3 length: 15 amino acids. The germline V gene encodes CDR1 MNHNS and CDR2 SASEGT. J lost 6 bases, V lost 5 bases, and 8 bases had no gene match. The CDR3 nucleotides read TGTGCCAGCAGTCGGGACAGGGAGAGGGTCAATGAGCAGTTCTTC. Translation gives CASSRDRERVNEQFF.

The rearrangement uses TRBV9 and TRBJ2-7; 7 nucleotides align to TRBD2. Germline-derived CDR1 and CDR2 are SGDLS and YYNGEE. The CDR3 is 17 amino acids. The V and J ends lost 0 bases and 4 bases, in that order; junction bases with no gene match: 13. For the CDR3, the DNA is TGTGCCAGCAGCGTAGGCCCTCCCACCAGCGGGGCGTACGAGCAGTACTTC. Its protein is CASSVGPPTSGAYEQYF.

The gene calls are TRBV3-1 and TRBJ2-3; D gene unclear. The germline V gene encodes CDR1 LGHDT and CDR2 YNNKEL (reference sequence). The CDR3 runs to 12 residues. V lost 7 bases and J 5 bases, leaving 10 bases between the germline ends. The CDR3: CASTKVGDTQYF. In DNA form, the CDR3 reads TGTGCCAGCACTAAAGTCGGAGATACGCAGTATTTT.

The chain has TRBV18 and TRBJ1-5; no definite D call. The V gene lost 5 bases and the J gene lost 5 bases, with 19 bases spanning the gap. CDR1 and CDR2 from the germline V gene are KGHSH and LQKENI. The CDR3 runs 16 residues. Written as DNA, the CDR3 is TGTGCCAGCTCATTTTTGCCGCGCGACGGCGATCAGCCCCAGCATTTT. As protein: CASSFLPRDGDQPQHF.

This clonotype was picked up a small number of times. The chain uses TRBV6-2 or TRBV6-3 and TRBJ1-5; perhaps TRBD1 as D (6 bases). The CDR3 has 15 residues. V was clipped by 9 bases and J by 1 base, with 16 bases between them. Germline V gene lookup returns CDR1 MNHEY and CDR2 SVGEGT. CDR3 protein: CASRNRDRSNQPQHF. The CDR3 DNA sequence: TGTGCCAGTCGTAACAGGGATCGAAGCAATCAGCCCCAGCATTTT.

This clonotype was detected only a few times. The chain links TRBV20-1 to TRBJ1-1; D gene uncertain. The CDR3 is 12 amino acids. Germline V lookup: CDR1 DFQATT, CDR2 SNEGSKA (reference sequence). Trimming shortened V by 2 bases and J by 8 bases, and 12 bases separated the two germline ends. In DNA form, the CDR3 reads TGCAGTGCTAGACGGAGGGCAGACGAAGCTTTCTTT. Amino acid sequence: CSARRRADEAFF.

The chain is built from TRBV20-1 and TRBJ2-1, with D unresolved. Trimming cost V 1 base and J 2 bases, with 15 bases left between them. Looked up from germline, CDR1 is DFQATT and CDR2 is SNEGSKA (reference sequence). This CDR3 region has 16 residues. The CDR3: CSARGSAGATYNEQFF. The CDR3 coding sequence is TGCAGTGCTAGAGGTTCGGCAGGCGCCACCTACAATGAGCAGTTCTTC.

Comments on this clonotype: A much more abundant neighbour one base away suggests this may be a read error. The chain is built from TRBV20-1 and TRBJ2-3; D is uncertain. V lost 0 bases to trimming and J lost 4 bases, with 2 bases between them. Looked up from germline, CDR1 is DFQATT and CDR2 is SNEGSKA (reference sequence). The CDR3 contains 11 residues. The CDR3 DNA follows: TGCAGTGCTAGAGAGGCAGATACGCAGTATTTT. Translating gives CSAREADTQYF.

The V gene is TRBV20-1, the J gene TRBJ2-7; possible D gene TRBD2, 6 bases. Trimming removed 2 bases from V and 3 bases from J, with 14 bases in between. The CDR3 loop spans 14 amino acids. The germline CDR1 and CDR2 sequences are DFQATT and SNEGSKA (reference sequence). Written as DNA, the CDR3 is TGCAGTGCTAGACCCGGGAGACAGTTCTACGAGCAGTACTTC. Translating it yields CSARPGRQFYEQYF.

This clonotype was recorded a few times. This chain uses TRBV7-6 with TRBJ1-5; 7 nucleotides line up with TRBD1. Germline V lookup: CDR1 SGHVS, CDR2 FNYEAQ. The CDR3 is 15 amino acids. V lost 3 bases, J lost 5 bases, and 7 bases stayed unmatched. The CDR3 spells CASSLTGTRDQPQHF. For the CDR3, the DNA is TGTGCCAGCAGCTTGACAGGGACCCGCGATCAGCCCCAGCATTTT.

The table lists this clonotype with a few counts. This chain uses TRBV9 with TRBJ2-3; 9 nucleotides line up with TRBD2. V shed 1 base, J shed 6 bases, and the junction held 6 bases outside the gene matches. The germline V gene has CDR1 SGDLS and CDR2 YYNGEE. This CDR3 contains 15 residues. The CDR3, as DNA: TGTGCCAGCAGCGTATGGCGGGGGGGCCTCGATACGCAGTATTTT. This encodes CASSVWRGGLDTQYF. Together with reference TRBV9 and TRBJ2-3, the CDR3 gives the full variable domain: DSGVTQTPKHLITATGQRVTLRCSPRSGDLSVYWYQQSLDQGLQFLIQYYNGEERAKGNILERFSAQQFPDLHSELNLSSLELGDSALYFCASSVWRGGLDTQYFGPGTRLTVL.

In this sample, this clonotype turned up many times. The J gene is TRBJ1-1, the V gene TRBV5-1; D is perhaps TRBD1 (6 bases). Trimming left V 4 bases short and J 4 bases short, with 14 bases between. This CDR3 has 14 residues. Germline values: CDR1 SGHRS, CDR2 YFSETQ. This CDR3 reads CASSPTGIPTEAFF. The DNA for the CDR3 is TGCGCCAGCAGCCCAACAGGGATCCCCACTGAAGCTTTCTTT.

This clonotype was counted at least ten times. The chain combines TRBV29-1 with TRBJ2-1; D may correspond to TRBD1 or TRBD2 (5 bases each). This CDR3 spans 13 amino acids. The germline V gene has CDR1 SQVTM and CDR2 ANQGSEA. V gave up 7 bases and J gave up 9 bases, with 19 bases separating them. In DNA form, the CDR3 reads TGCAGCGGCGGGCTTCTCTCGAGGGGTGAGCAGTTCTTC. The encoded protein is CSGGLLSRGEQFF.

This clonotype has ten or more counts. This rearrangement joins TRBV20-1 to TRBJ1-1; perhaps TRBD1 as D (5 bases). The germline V and J ends were trimmed by 6 bases and 0 bases, with 14 bases remaining between them. In germline, CDR1 is DFQATT, CDR2 SNEGSKA (reference sequence). The CDR3 consists of 14 residues. CDR3 nucleotide sequence: TGCAGTGCGGATCAAAACAGGATGAACACTGAAGCTTTCTTT. Amino acid sequence: CSADQNRMNTEAFF.

This clonotype has ten or more counts. The genes are TRBV12-3 or TRBV12-4 and TRBJ2-7; perhaps TRBD1 as D (5 bases). The CDR3 length is 14 residues. V lost 3 bases and J 5 bases, leaving 14 bases between the germline ends. The CDR3 is CASSFSGQNNEQYF. The CDR3 DNA reads TGTGCCAGCAGTTTCTCAGGGCAAAATAACGAGCAGTACTTC.

This clonotype showed up just a few times. The rearrangement joins TRBV12-3 or TRBV12-4 to TRBJ1-5, with a tentative D call TRBD1 (6 bases). The CDR3 is 13 residues long. Trimming cost V 2 bases and J 12 bases, with 14 bases left between them. Written as DNA, the CDR3 is TGTGCCAGCAGTTTACTGTCGGAGGGGGGCCAGCATTTT. It is translated as CASSLLSEGGQHF.

This clonotype was picked up a small number of times. V usage is TRBV28 and J usage is TRBJ2-7, with D possibly TRBD1 on 7 matching bases. Germline assignment: CDR1 MDHEN and CDR2 SYDVKM. Trimming cost V 1 base and J 6 bases, with 16 bases left between them. The CDR3 is made up of 15 amino acids. The CDR3 region is CASSLLIRGAGEQYF. The CDR3, as DNA: TGTGCCAGCAGTTTATTGATCAGGGGGGCAGGCGAGCAGTACTTC. Full variable domain (outside the CDR3, taken from reference TRBV28 and TRBJ2-7): DVKVTQSSRYLVKRTGEKVFLECVQDMDHENMFWYRQDPGLGLRLIYFSYDVKMKEKGDIPEGYSVSREKKERFSLILESASTNQTSMYLCASSLLIRGAGEQYFGPGTRLTVT.

This clonotype was recorded at least ten times. The chain combines TRBV28 with TRBJ2-1; D call uncertain. Trimming left V 6 bases short and J 0 bases short, with 9 bases between. The germline V gene encodes CDR1 MDHEN and CDR2 SYDVKM. The CDR3 runs 14 residues. In DNA form, the CDR3 reads TGTGCCAGCAGACTACGGAGCTCCTACAATGAGCAGTTCTTC. It yields the protein CASRLRSSYNEQFF.

There are a few counts of this clonotype. J is TRBJ2-2 and V is TRBV10-1; 8 nucleotides match TRBD1. The CDR3 has 14 amino acids. Germline V gene lookup returns CDR1 WNHNN and CDR2 SYGVQD (reference sequence). The V and J ends lost 8 bases and 7 bases, in that order; junction bases with no gene match: 9. DNA of the CDR3: TGCGCCAGCGGCCGGGACAGGCTCATCGGGGAGCTGTTTTTT. It encodes CASGRDRLIGELFF.

The chain has TRBV18 and TRBJ2-1; D not certain. Trimming cost V 3 bases and J 6 bases, with 9 bases left between them. This CDR3 is 13 amino acids long. Germline V CDR1 and CDR2: KGHSH, LQKENI. Written as DNA, the CDR3 is TGTGCCAGCTCACCTTCGATGCTCAATGAGCAGTTCTTC. It specifies CASSPSMLNEQFF. The full variable domain, completed using reference TRBV18 and TRBJ2-1, is NAGVMQNPRHLVRRRGQEARLRCSPMKGHSHVYWYRQLPEEGLKFMVYLQKENIIDESGMPKERFSAEFPKEGPSILRIQQVVRGDSAAYFCASSPSMLNEQFFGPGTRLTVL.

The chain has TRBV4-1 and TRBJ1-3; D gene uncertain. The V end lost 5 bases, the J end lost 3 bases, and 8 bases lay between the germline ends. The CDR3 runs 13 residues. Germline V gene data show CDR1 as MGHRA and CDR2 as YSYEKL. The CDR3 sequence: CASSLKVGNTIYF. The CDR3 nucleotides read TGCGCCAGCAGCTTAAAGGTTGGAAACACCATATATTTT.

The chain carries TRBV20-1 and TRBJ1-4; 7 bases line up with TRBD1. This CDR3 is built from 13 residues. CDR1 is DFQATT and CDR2 is SNEGSKA in the germline V gene (reference sequence). With 5 bases clipped from V and 8 bases from J, the junction kept 8 bases outside the gene matches. The CDR3 reads CSAEPGQREKLFF. The CDR3 DNA reads as TGCAGTGCTGAACCGGGACAGCGGGAAAAACTGTTTTTT.

This clonotype was recorded a few times. The genes are TRBV5-6 and TRBJ2-1; 9 bases match TRBD1. The CDR3 extends over 16 amino acids. The junction had 10 bases not matched to a gene; V was cut back by 2 bases and J by 7 bases. Germline CDR1 and CDR2: SGHDT and YYEEEE. CDR3 sequence reads: CASSFLVTGTGNEQFF. The CDR3 bases are TGTGCCAGCAGCTTTTTGGTTACCGGGACAGGGAATGAGCAGTTCTTC.